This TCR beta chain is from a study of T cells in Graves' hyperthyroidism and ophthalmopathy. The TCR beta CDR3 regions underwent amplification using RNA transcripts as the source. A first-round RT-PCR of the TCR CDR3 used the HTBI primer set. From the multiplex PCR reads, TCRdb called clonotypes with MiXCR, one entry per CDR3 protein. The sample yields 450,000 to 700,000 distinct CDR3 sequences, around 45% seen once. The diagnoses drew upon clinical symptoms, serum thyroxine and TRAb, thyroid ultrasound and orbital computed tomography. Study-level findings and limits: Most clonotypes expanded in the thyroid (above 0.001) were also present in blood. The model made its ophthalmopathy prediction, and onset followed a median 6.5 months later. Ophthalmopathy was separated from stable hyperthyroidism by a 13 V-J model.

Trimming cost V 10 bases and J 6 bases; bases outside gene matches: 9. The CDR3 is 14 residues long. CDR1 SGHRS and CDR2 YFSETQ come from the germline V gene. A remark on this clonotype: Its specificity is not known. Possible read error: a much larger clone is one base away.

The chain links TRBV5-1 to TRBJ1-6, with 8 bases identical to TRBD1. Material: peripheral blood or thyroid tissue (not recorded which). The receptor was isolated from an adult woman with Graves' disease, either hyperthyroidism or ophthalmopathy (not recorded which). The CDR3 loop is CAVTGTGRNSPLHF. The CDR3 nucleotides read TGCGCCGTCACCGGGACAGGCCGTAATTCACCCCTCCACTTT.